The 19 T cell receptor beta chains below were found in one sample sequenced in a study of identifying expanded T cells in peripheral blood. The method was immunoSEQ multiplex PCR; TCRdb's version includes in-frame clones alone and lacks a portion of them. Among more than 55,000 clones, more than 70% were seen once, and the ten largest hold roughly 4.5%. The sequenced sample was blood. These TCRs come from a person aged 18 to 75 in good health.

The J gene is TRBJ2-1, the V gene TRBV28, with 10 bases matching TRBD2. Germline V gene lookup returns CDR1 MDHEN and CDR2 SYDVKM. This CDR3 is built from 15 residues. V dropped 8 bases and J dropped 8; count of bases not matched to a gene: 12. The CDR3 here is CASPPRSGRGDEQFF. The CDR3 nucleotides are TGTGCCAGCCCCCCAAGGAGCGGGAGGGGGGATGAGCAGTTCTTC.

The J gene is TRBJ2-7, the V gene TRBV11-2; maybe TRBD1 (5 bases). This CDR3 has 15 residues. V was shortened by 3 bases and J by 2 bases, with 14 bases between the two germline ends. The germline gives CDR1 SGHAT, CDR2 FQNNGV. The CDR3 reads CASSLDPDSAYEQYF. The CDR3 DNA is TGTGCCAGCAGCTTGGATCCTGACAGTGCCTACGAGCAGTACTTC.

J is TRBJ1-6 and V is TRBV5-1, with D possibly matching TRBD1 (5 bases). CDR1 SGHRS and CDR2 YFSETQ come from the germline V gene. This CDR3 comprises 14 residues. Trimming pared 2 bases from V and 10 bases from J, leaving 13 bases between. CDR3 sequence reads: CASSFPGNGSPLHF. In DNA form, the CDR3 reads TGCGCCAGCAGCTTCCCAGGGAATGGCTCACCCCTCCACTTT.

This rearrangement joins TRBV28 to TRBJ2-5, with D perhaps matching TRBD1 or TRBD2 (5 bases each). Germline V gene sequence: CDR1 MDHEN, CDR2 SYDVKM. The CDR3 covers 16 residues. V gave up 6 bases and J gave up 5 bases, with 22 bases separating them. The DNA for the CDR3 is TGTGCCAGCAGCCGCCAAGTGGTTAGGGGACGGGAGACCCAGTACTTC. As protein: CASSRQVVRGRETQYF.

CDR3 amino acids: CASRLQGFTGELFF. As DNA, the CDR3 is TGTGCCAGCAGGCTCCAGGGTTTCACCGGGGAGCTGTTTTTT. The chain is built from TRBV28 and TRBJ2-2, with D possibly matching TRBD1 (5 bases). The CDR3 spans 14 residues. Germline CDR1 and CDR2: MDHEN and SYDVKM. Trimming removed 6 bases at V and 4 bases at J, with 12 bases between.

V is TRBV2 and J is TRBJ1-1; D remains unclear. The germline CDR1 and CDR2 sequences are SNHLY and FYNNEI. V was cut by 7 bases and J by 10 bases, with 13 bases left in between. This CDR3 region has 11 residues. The CDR3 region has the DNA TGTGCCAGCATCGGAGGGTTGGGAGCTTTCTTT. It codes for CASIGGLGAFF.

V usage is TRBV5-3 and J usage is TRBJ2-7, with a tentative D call TRBD1 (6 bases). TRBV5-3 qualifies as an ORF whose function is uncertain. The CDR3 consists of 12 residues. V lost 2 bases to trimming and J lost 5 bases, with 8 bases between them. CDR3 sequence reads: CARSLRDNEQYF. The CDR3 nucleotides are TGTGCCAGAAGCTTACGGGACAACGAGCAGTACTTC.

The genes are TRBV9 and TRBJ1-6; D ambiguous. The V gene lost 1 base and the J gene lost 6 bases, with 11 bases spanning the gap. From germline, CDR1 is SGDLS and CDR2 YYNGEE. This CDR3 has 15 amino acids. CDR3 region: CASSVSHTPNSPLHF. The CDR3 DNA is TGTGCCAGCAGCGTAAGCCATACCCCTAATTCACCCCTCCACTTT.

V usage is TRBV15 and J usage is TRBJ2-7, with D perhaps matching TRBD1 (7 bases). The germline V and J ends were trimmed by 4 bases and 2 bases, with 15 bases remaining between them. Looked up from germline, CDR1 is LNHNV and CDR2 is YYDKDF (reference sequence). This CDR3 has 15 residues. The CDR3 protein is CATSKGGPGAYEQYF. CDR3 in DNA: TGTGCCACCAGCAAAGGGGGCCCGGGGGCCTACGAGCAGTACTTC.

The chain carries TRBV7-5 and TRBJ1-5; TRBD1, as called in the table, went unchecked against the DNA. TRBV7-5 constitutes a pseudogene. The CDR3 totals 15 residues. The CDR3 region has the DNA TGTGTCAGAAGCTTAGTAGTCAGGGCTAATCAGCCCCAGCATTTT. It translates to CVRSLVVRANQPQHF.

The genes are TRBV13 and TRBJ2-7, with 11 nucleotides matching TRBD2. CDR3 length equals 14 residues. J lost 1 base, V lost 9 bases, and 5 bases had no gene match. CDR1 is PRHDT, CDR2 FYEKMQ, per germline (reference sequence). Here the CDR3 DNA reads TGTGCCAGTCGAACTAGCGGGAGTTCCTACGAGCAGTACTTC. Encoded protein: CASRTSGSSYEQYF.

CDR3 bases: TGTGCCATCAGCGCTCCGGGGGGCTTTGGAAACACCATATATTTT. Its protein product is CAISAPGGFGNTIYF. The V call is TRBV10-3, the J call TRBJ1-3; perhaps TRBD1 as D (6 bases). The germline V gene encodes CDR1 ENHRY and CDR2 SYGVKD. This CDR3 has 15 amino acids. V was cut by 6 bases and J by 3 bases, with 15 bases left in between.

V is TRBV6-1 and J is TRBJ2-7, with D unclear. The CDR3 is 14 amino acids. Trimming took off 2 bases at V and 6 bases at J, with 14 bases between the two ends. Germline-derived CDR1 and CDR2 are MNHNS and SASEGT. The CDR3 sequence is CASSEQDGPSEQYF. CDR3 DNA sequence: TGTGCCAGCAGTGAACAGGACGGACCCTCCGAGCAGTACTTC.

The gene calls are TRBV12-5 and TRBJ1-2; D unresolved. The germline V and J ends were trimmed by 6 bases and 8 bases, with 16 bases remaining between them. The V gene's germline CDR1 is LGHNT and CDR2 FRNRAP. The CDR3 is 13 residues long. The chain's CDR3 is CASGLNVGFGYTF. DNA for the CDR3: TGTGCTAGTGGCCTAAACGTTGGGTTCGGCTACACCTTC.

The rearrangement uses TRBV28 and TRBJ2-2, with 10 bases that match TRBD2. The CDR3 sequence is 20 residues long. With V trimmed by 2 bases and J by 8 bases, 20 bases remained unmatched. Germline CDR1 is MDHEN and CDR2 is SYDVKM. The CDR3 spells CASSLSSWASGRHVLGELFF. In DNA, the CDR3 is TGTGCCAGCAGTTTAAGTTCCTGGGCTAGCGGGAGACATGTCCTGGGGGAGCTGTTTTTT.

This sequence joins TRBV2 and TRBJ2-7; TRBD1 agrees at 7 bases. The CDR3 loop spans 14 amino acids. Trimming removed 5 bases from V and 6 bases from J; junction bases left unmatched: 10. The germline CDR1 and CDR2 sequences are SNHLY and FYNNEI. CDR3 amino acids: CASSLTRTGAEQYF. Here the CDR3 DNA reads TGTGCCAGCAGTTTAACTAGAACAGGGGCCGAGCAGTACTTC. The full variable domain, rest sourced from reference TRBV2 and TRBJ2-7, is EPEVTQTPSHQVTQMGQEVILRCVPISNHLYFYWYRQILGQKVEFLVSFYNNEISEKSEIFDDQFSVERPDGSNFTLKIRSTKLEDSAMYFCASSLTRTGAEQYFGPGTRLTVT.

This chain uses TRBV4-3 with TRBJ2-3; unclear D gene. Per the germline V gene, CDR1 is LGHNA and CDR2 is YSLEER. The CDR3 totals 15 residues. V was pared by 4 bases and J by 2 bases, with 13 bases between. The CDR3 region has the DNA TGCGCCAGCAGCCTCAAAGTCGCCAACACAGATACGCAGTATTTT. It specifies CASSLKVANTDTQYF.

As concerns this clone: Other DNA sequences within the sample encode an identical CDR3. The J gene is TRBJ2-3, the V gene TRBV9; D gene uncertain. V gave up 0 bases and J gave up 6 bases, with 2 bases separating them. The CDR3 contains 11 residues. From germline, CDR1 is SGDLS and CDR2 YYNGEE. The CDR3 coding sequence is TGTGCCAGCAGCGTAGGGGATACGCAGTATTTT. This translates into CASSVGDTQYF.

The chain employs TRBV7-9 and TRBJ2-2, with D tentatively TRBD2 (6 bases). This CDR3 spans 12 amino acids. V was pared by 5 bases and J by 6 bases, with 7 bases between. Germline values: CDR1 SEHNR, CDR2 FQNEAQ (reference sequence). CDR3 in DNA: TGTGCCAGCAGCGGAGGGTCCGGGGAGCTGTTTTTT. It yields the protein CASSGGSGELFF.